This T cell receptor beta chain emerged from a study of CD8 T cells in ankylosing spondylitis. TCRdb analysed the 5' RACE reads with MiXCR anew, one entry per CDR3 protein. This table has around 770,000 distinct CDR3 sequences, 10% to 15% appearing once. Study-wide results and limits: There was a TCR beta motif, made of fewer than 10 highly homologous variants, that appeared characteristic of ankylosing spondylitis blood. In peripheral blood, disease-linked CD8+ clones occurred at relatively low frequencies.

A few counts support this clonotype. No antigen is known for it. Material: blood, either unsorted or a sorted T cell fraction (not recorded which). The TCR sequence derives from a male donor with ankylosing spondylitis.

The CDR3, as DNA: TGCGCCAGCAGCCCCCTAGGGAGCTGGACTGAAGCTTTCTTT. Protein: CASSPLGSWTEAFF. V usage is TRBV4-3 and J usage is TRBJ1-1; D gene uncertain. V gave up 4 bases and J gave up 5 bases, with 14 bases separating them. The germline V gene has CDR1 LGHNA and CDR2 YSLEER. This CDR3 spans 14 amino acids.